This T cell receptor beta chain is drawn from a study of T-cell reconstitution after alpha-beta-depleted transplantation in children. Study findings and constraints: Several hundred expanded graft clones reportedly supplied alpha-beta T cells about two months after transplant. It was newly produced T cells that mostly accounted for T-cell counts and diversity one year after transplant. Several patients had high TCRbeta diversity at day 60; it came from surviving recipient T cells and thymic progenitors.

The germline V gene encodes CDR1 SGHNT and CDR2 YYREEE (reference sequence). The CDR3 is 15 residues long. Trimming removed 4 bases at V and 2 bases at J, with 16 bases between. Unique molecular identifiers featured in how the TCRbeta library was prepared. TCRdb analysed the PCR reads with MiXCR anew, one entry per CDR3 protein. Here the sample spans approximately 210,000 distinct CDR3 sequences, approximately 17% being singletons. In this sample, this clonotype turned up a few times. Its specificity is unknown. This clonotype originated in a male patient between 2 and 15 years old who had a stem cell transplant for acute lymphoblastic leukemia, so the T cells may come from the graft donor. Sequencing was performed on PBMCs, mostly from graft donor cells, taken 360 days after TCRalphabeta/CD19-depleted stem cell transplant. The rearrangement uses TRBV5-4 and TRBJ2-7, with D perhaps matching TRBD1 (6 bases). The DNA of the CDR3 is TGTGCCAGCAGCCCTGGACAGTCCACGCCCTACGAGCAGTACTTC. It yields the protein CASSPGQSTPYEQYF.